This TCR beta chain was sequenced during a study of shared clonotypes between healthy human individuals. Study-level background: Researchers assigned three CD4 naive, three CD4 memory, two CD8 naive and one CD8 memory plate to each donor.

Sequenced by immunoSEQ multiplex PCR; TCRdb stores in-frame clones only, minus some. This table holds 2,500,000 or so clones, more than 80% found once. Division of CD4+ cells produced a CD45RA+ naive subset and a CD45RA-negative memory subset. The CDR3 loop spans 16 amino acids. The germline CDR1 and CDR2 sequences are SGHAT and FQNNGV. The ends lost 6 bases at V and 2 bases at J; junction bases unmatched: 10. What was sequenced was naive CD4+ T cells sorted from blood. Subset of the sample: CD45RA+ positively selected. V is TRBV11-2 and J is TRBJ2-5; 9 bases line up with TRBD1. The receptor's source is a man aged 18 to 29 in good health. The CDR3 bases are TGTGCCAGCAGTCCGGGAGGACAGGGGTGGCAAGAGACCCAGTACTTC. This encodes CASSPGGQGWQETQYF.